The clone carrying this TCR beta chain was observed once. These data come from a study of blood T cell repertoires in COVID-19. Across the whole study: There were acute and convalescent COVID-19 samples, and they came from the United States, Italy and Spain. PBMCs, B-cell-depleted T cells, or T cells provided the cDNA or gDNA that made up the material.

Looked up from germline, CDR1 is SGHVS and CDR2 is FNYEAQ. The CDR3 has 16 residues. The V and J ends lost 6 bases and 0 bases, in that order; junction bases with no gene match: 4. Authors' analysis steps: Reference gene primers were amplified, and this amplification served to estimate nucleated cell counts. The protocol was immunoSEQ multiplex PCR, while the TCRdb copy is restricted to in-frame clones and leaves out a portion. V, J and clone size were drawn from that table, and D and trimming were deduced from the DNA. The sample consists of about 53,000 clones, about nine tenths of them appearing once.

Sequencing input: peripheral blood. The TCR was taken from a man older than 75 with acute or convalescent COVID-19. The chain links TRBV7-6 to TRBJ2-3; 12 bases match TRBD2. The CDR3 region has the DNA TGTGCCAGCAGGACCGGACTAGCGGGGAGCACAGATACGCAGTATTTT. It codes for CASRTGLAGSTDTQYF.